The present entry profiles one T cell receptor beta chain with its context. The study ran its PCR with 60 Vbeta and 13 Jbeta primers. Clones were sequenced by immunoSEQ multiplex PCR, and TCRdb holds only the in-frame ones, with some missing. The repertoire table contains 80,000 to 100,000 clones. In germline, CDR1 is SGHTA, CDR2 FQGNSA. This CDR3 is built from 11 residues. V dropped 7 bases and J dropped 2 bases, with 5 bases sitting between them. The sample belongs to a study of cytomegalovirus exposure and HLA in healthy donors. The TCR originated in a woman aged 25-40 years in good health and CMV-seronegative. The chain combines TRBV7-2 with TRBJ1-2, with D hard to call. The sample consisted of PBMCs. The CDR3 bases are TGTGCCAGCAACAGCAACTATGGCTACACCTTC. Translated, it gives CASNSNYGYTF.